This is a list of T cell receptor beta chains from one sample in a study of blood T cell repertoires in COVID-19. Produced via immunoSEQ multiplex PCR; TCRdb's table is partial and in-frame only. This table has roughly 32,000 clones, about nine tenths appearing once. The source material was peripheral blood. The receptors derive from a man in his sixties with active COVID-19. CDR3s include the opening cysteine and the closing phenylalanine or tryptophan. Fields, in order: clone size, D gene, V gene, J gene, CDR3 DNA, CDR3 protein. D genes are given only for firm matches. The size of a clone is reported for some rows only, either as once, few or many, or as a class for expanded clones.

abundance: NA
d_gene: NA
v_gene: TRBV7-6
j_gene: TRBJ1-2
CDR3nt: TGTGCCAGCAGCTACTTATCAGGGGAAACTTATGGCTACACCTTC
CDR3aa: CASSYLSGETYGYTF

abundance: NA
d_gene: TRBD2
v_gene: TRBV11-3
j_gene: TRBJ2-1
CDR3nt: TGTGCCAGCAGCCCAGGGACTAGCGGATACAATGAGCAGTTCTTC
CDR3aa: CASSPGTSGYNEQFF

abundance: NA
d_gene: NA
v_gene: TRBV7-8
j_gene: TRBJ1-3
CDR3nt: TGTGCCAGCAGCTTCAGGGAAGGCGCTGGAAACACCATATATTTT
CDR3aa: CASSFREGAGNTIYF

abundance: few
d_gene: NA
v_gene: TRBV7-9
j_gene: TRBJ1-3
CDR3nt: TGTGCTGGTAGGGGCGGCGCCTCTGGAAACACCATATATTTT
CDR3aa: CAGRGGASGNTIYF

abundance: NA
d_gene: TRBD2
v_gene: TRBV13
j_gene: TRBJ2-3
CDR3nt: TGTGCCAGCAGCCCTAGCGGAGATACGCAGTATTTT
CDR3aa: CASSPSGDTQYF

abundance: NA
d_gene: NA
v_gene: TRBV7-2
j_gene: TRBJ1-2
CDR3nt: TGTGCCAGCAGCGTAGGGCGGCGGGAGGACACCTTC
CDR3aa: CASSVGRREDTF

abundance: NA
d_gene: NA
v_gene: TRBV7-8
j_gene: TRBJ1-5
CDR3nt: TGTGCCAGCAGCTTCGACAGCACATTGCGTCAGCCCCAGCATTTT
CDR3aa: CASSFDSTLRQPQHF

abundance: NA
d_gene: TRBD2
v_gene: TRBV7-3
j_gene: TRBJ2-4
CDR3nt: TGTGCCAGCAGCCCCTATGGCCCGACCCCATCACCTAGCGGCAAAAACATTCAGTACTTC
CDR3aa: CASSPYGPTPSPSGKNIQYF

abundance: NA
d_gene: TRBD1
v_gene: TRBV18
j_gene: TRBJ1-2
CDR3nt: TGTGCCAGCTCACCCGGGACAGGGTCCCCCGTCAACTATGGCTACACCTTC
CDR3aa: CASSPGTGSPVNYGYTF

abundance: few
d_gene: NA
v_gene: TRBV7-2
j_gene: TRBJ1-6
CDR3nt: TGTGCCAGCAGCCACCGAGCGGGTAATTCACCCCTCCACTTT
CDR3aa: CASSHRAGNSPLHF

abundance: NA
d_gene: NA
v_gene: TRBV15
j_gene: TRBJ2-5
CDR3nt: TGTGCCACCACCCCAGCGTACCAAGAGACCCAGTACTTC
CDR3aa: CATTPAYQETQYF

abundance: NA
d_gene: TRBD1
v_gene: TRBV30
j_gene: TRBJ1-6
CDR3nt: TGTGCCTGGACCAAAGGGGGACAGGGGTTCTCACCCCTCCACTTT
CDR3aa: CAWTKGGQGFSPLHF

abundance: once
d_gene: NA
v_gene: TRBV27
j_gene: TRBJ2-1
CDR3nt: TGTGCCAGCCTAAGAGGGCGGGGGACATCCGGGGATGAGCAGTTCTTC
CDR3aa: CASLRGRGTSGDEQFF

abundance: few
d_gene: NA
v_gene: TRBV14
j_gene: TRBJ1-1
CDR3nt: TGTGCCAGCAGCCGGGAGCTGGTAAGAACCACTGAAGCTTTCTTT
CDR3aa: CASSRELVRTTEAFF

abundance: NA
d_gene: NA
v_gene: TRBV7-3
j_gene: TRBJ2-7
CDR3nt: TGTGCCAGCAGCTCCGGAGCAGTCCCCTCCTACGAGCAGTACTTC
CDR3aa: CASSSGAVPSYEQYF

abundance: NA
d_gene: TRBD1
v_gene: TRBV19
j_gene: TRBJ1-4
CDR3nt: TGTGCCAGTAGTATGGGGGACAGGACTAATGAAAAACTGTTTTTT
CDR3aa: CASSMGDRTNEKLFF

abundance: NA
d_gene: NA
v_gene: TRBV4-2
j_gene: TRBJ2-7
CDR3nt: TGTGCCAGCAGCCAAGAGGGACTCCCAACCTACGAGCAGTACTTC
CDR3aa: CASSQEGLPTYEQYF

abundance: NA
d_gene: TRBD2
v_gene: TRBV4-3
j_gene: TRBJ2-1
CDR3nt: TGCGCCAGCAGCCAAAAACAGCGGGGGGGCTCCTACAATGAGCAGTTCTTC
CDR3aa: CASSQKQRGGSYNEQFF

abundance: NA
d_gene: NA
v_gene: TRBV30
j_gene: TRBJ1-3
CDR3nt: TGTGCCTGGAGTGTACGGGGGGCGCCTGGAAACACCATATATTTT
CDR3aa: CAWSVRGAPGNTIYF

abundance: NA
d_gene: NA
v_gene: TRBV7-3
j_gene: TRBJ2-3
CDR3nt: TGTGCCAGCAGCCAAGGGGGAGACCGCACAGATACGCAGTATTTT
CDR3aa: CASSQGGDRTDTQYF

abundance: NA
d_gene: NA
v_gene: TRBV6-4
j_gene: TRBJ2-2
CDR3nt: TGTGCCAGCAGTGACCGCTATGCCGTCTCCAACACCGGGGAGCTGTTTTTT
CDR3aa: CASSDRYAVSNTGELFF

abundance: NA
d_gene: NA
v_gene: TRBV10-3
j_gene: TRBJ1-1
CDR3nt: TGTGCCATCAGTGAGTCGACGGGGGTTTGGTTGAACACTGAAGCTTTCTTT
CDR3aa: CAISESTGVWLNTEAFF

abundance: NA
d_gene: NA
v_gene: TRBV7-9
j_gene: TRBJ1-5
CDR3nt: TGTGCCAGCAGCTCCTCCGGGGGGAGGAATCAGCCCCAGCATTTT
CDR3aa: CASSSSGGRNQPQHF

abundance: NA
d_gene: TRBD2
v_gene: TRBV2
j_gene: TRBJ2-3
CDR3nt: TGTGCCAGCAGTGAAACTAGCGGGAGGTACACAGATACGCAGTATTTT
CDR3aa: CASSETSGRYTDTQYF

abundance: NA
d_gene: NA
v_gene: TRBV7-3
j_gene: TRBJ2-1
CDR3nt: TGTGCCAGCAGTCCGAGAATTCTTTCCAATGAGCAGTTCTTC
CDR3aa: CASSPRILSNEQFF

abundance: NA
d_gene: TRBD1
v_gene: TRBV9
j_gene: TRBJ1-2
CDR3nt: TGTGCCAGCAGCGGGGGGGACAGTTATGGCTACACCTTC
CDR3aa: CASSGGDSYGYTF

abundance: NA
d_gene: NA
v_gene: TRBV30
j_gene: TRBJ2-1
CDR3nt: TGTGCCTGGAGTATAAATAACGGGTTGAATGAGCAGTTCTTC
CDR3aa: CAWSINNGLNEQFF

abundance: NA
d_gene: NA
v_gene: TRBV2
j_gene: TRBJ1-1
CDR3nt: TGTGCCAGCAGTGAGGTACACAGACTATATTACTTCTTT
CDR3aa: CASSEVHRLYYFF

abundance: NA
d_gene: TRBD2
v_gene: TRBV7-2
j_gene: TRBJ2-3
CDR3nt: TGTGCCAGCAGCTTAGTATCGGCGGGGGGCATCGATACGCAGTATTTT
CDR3aa: CASSLVSAGGIDTQYF

abundance: few
d_gene: NA
v_gene: TRBV21-1
j_gene: TRBJ2-1
CDR3nt: TGTGCCAGCAGCATAGGACTAGCGGGAGAGGGTGATGAGCAGTTCTTC
CDR3aa: CASSIGLAGEGDEQFF

abundance: NA
d_gene: TRBD2
v_gene: TRBV5-1
j_gene: TRBJ2-1
CDR3nt: TGCGCCAGCAGCCGGGAGGCGCTAGTAGGTGAGCAGTTCTTC
CDR3aa: CASSREALVGEQFF

abundance: NA
d_gene: TRBD1
v_gene: TRBV5-4
j_gene: TRBJ2-3
CDR3nt: TGTGCCAGCAGCCCGGGGACAGGGTGGACAGATACGCAGTATTTT
CDR3aa: CASSPGTGWTDTQYF

abundance: NA
d_gene: NA
v_gene: TRBV19
j_gene: TRBJ1-5
CDR3nt: TGTGCCAGTAGCTCCCCCAGGGGAGATTTTCCCCAGCATTTT
CDR3aa: CASSSPRGDFPQHF

abundance: NA
d_gene: TRBD1
v_gene: TRBV7-2
j_gene: TRBJ2-3
CDR3nt: TGTGCCAGCAGCCCCCGGACAGGCGGCACAGATACGCAGTATTTT
CDR3aa: CASSPRTGGTDTQYF

abundance: NA
d_gene: TRBD2
v_gene: TRBV10-1
j_gene: TRBJ2-2
CDR3nt: TGCGCCAGCCTAGCGGGAGGAGAGACCGGGGAGCTGTTTTTT
CDR3aa: CASLAGGETGELFF

abundance: NA
d_gene: TRBD2
v_gene: TRBV11-2
j_gene: TRBJ2-3
CDR3nt: TGTGCCAGCAGCTTAGGGGAGGGACTAGCGGGAACAGATACGCAGTATTTT
CDR3aa: CASSLGEGLAGTDTQYF

abundance: NA
d_gene: TRBD2
v_gene: TRBV5-1
j_gene: TRBJ2-1
CDR3nt: TGCGCCAGCACCCTGGGGGCGGGAGGGTCCTACAATGAGCAGTTCTTC
CDR3aa: CASTLGAGGSYNEQFF

abundance: NA
d_gene: TRBD1
v_gene: TRBV6-5
j_gene: TRBJ1-6
CDR3nt: TGTGCCAGCAGGCAGGGGGGCGATAATTCACCCCTCCACTTT
CDR3aa: CASRQGGDNSPLHF

abundance: NA
d_gene: NA
v_gene: TRBV7-6
j_gene: TRBJ2-3
CDR3nt: TGTGCCAGCAGCTTGTTCGGGAGCCGCACAGATACGCAGTATTTT
CDR3aa: CASSLFGSRTDTQYF

abundance: NA
d_gene: NA
v_gene: TRBV4-2
j_gene: TRBJ1-4
CDR3nt: TGTGCCAGCAGCCAGACACTCCCAGGGGATGGCGTCGAAAAACTGTTTTTT
CDR3aa: CASSQTLPGDGVEKLFF

abundance: once
d_gene: NA
v_gene: TRBV18
j_gene: TRBJ2-1
CDR3nt: TGTGCCAGCTCACCGGGTAGCGGAGGATACAATGAGCAGTTCTTC
CDR3aa: CASSPGSGGYNEQFF

abundance: NA
d_gene: NA
v_gene: TRBV4-3
j_gene: TRBJ1-2
CDR3nt: TGCGCCAGCAGGAATCCCTTCAGGGGCGTCTATGGCTACACCTTC
CDR3aa: CASRNPFRGVYGYTF

abundance: once
d_gene: NA
v_gene: TRBV4-3
j_gene: TRBJ2-2
CDR3nt: TGCGCCAGCAGCCAAGGGGCCACCGGGGAGCTGTTTTTT
CDR3aa: CASSQGATGELFF

abundance: NA
d_gene: TRBD2
v_gene: TRBV7-2
j_gene: TRBJ2-3
CDR3nt: TGTGCCAGCAGCTTAGGGGCTAGCGGAGGCACAGATACGCAGTATTTT
CDR3aa: CASSLGASGGTDTQYF

abundance: NA
d_gene: TRBD2
v_gene: TRBV7-9
j_gene: TRBJ2-1
CDR3nt: TGTGCCAGCAGAGGACTAGCGGGTAACTCCTACAATGAGCAGTTCTTC
CDR3aa: CASRGLAGNSYNEQFF

abundance: NA
d_gene: NA
v_gene: TRBV5-1
j_gene: TRBJ1-2
CDR3nt: TGCGCCAGCGGGGGGGTTTTCGGCTACACCTTC
CDR3aa: CASGGVFGYTF

abundance: NA
d_gene: NA
v_gene: TRBV24-1
j_gene: TRBJ1-2
CDR3nt: TGTGCCACCAGTGGCCCCCAGGGGCAGACTGTAACCAACTATGGCTACACCTTC
CDR3aa: CATSGPQGQTVTNYGYTF

abundance: NA
d_gene: TRBD2
v_gene: TRBV5-1
j_gene: TRBJ2-2
CDR3nt: TGCGCCAGCAGCCGGACTAGCGGGAAAGATGGGGAGCTGTTTTTT
CDR3aa: CASSRTSGKDGELFF

abundance: NA
d_gene: NA
v_gene: TRBV28
j_gene: TRBJ1-5
CDR3nt: TGTGCCAGCAGACGGATGTCGGGGGATTGGTATTTT
CDR3aa: CASRRMSGDWYF

abundance: NA
d_gene: NA
v_gene: TRBV5-1
j_gene: TRBJ1-6
CDR3nt: TGCGCCCCCACGGGGGGTAATTCACCCCTCCACTTT
CDR3aa: CAPTGGNSPLHF

abundance: NA
d_gene: NA
v_gene: TRBV19
j_gene: TRBJ2-2
CDR3nt: TGTGCCAGTAGTATAGGGGCGCGGGTTAACACCGGGGAGCTGTTTTTT
CDR3aa: CASSIGARVNTGELFF

abundance: NA
d_gene: NA
v_gene: TRBV27
j_gene: TRBJ1-5
CDR3nt: TGTGCCAGCAGTTTACAGGGACAAAGCAATCAGCCCCAGCATTTT
CDR3aa: CASSLQGQSNQPQHF

abundance: NA
d_gene: NA
v_gene: TRBV19
j_gene: TRBJ2-3
CDR3nt: TGTGCCAGTAGTATAGCTAGCGTTGCTACGCAGTATTTT
CDR3aa: CASSIASVATQYF

abundance: few
d_gene: NA
v_gene: TRBV7-6
j_gene: TRBJ2-2
CDR3nt: TGTGCCAGCAGCCACCGGTCGGTTTCGGCCGGGGAGCTGTTTTTT
CDR3aa: CASSHRSVSAGELFF